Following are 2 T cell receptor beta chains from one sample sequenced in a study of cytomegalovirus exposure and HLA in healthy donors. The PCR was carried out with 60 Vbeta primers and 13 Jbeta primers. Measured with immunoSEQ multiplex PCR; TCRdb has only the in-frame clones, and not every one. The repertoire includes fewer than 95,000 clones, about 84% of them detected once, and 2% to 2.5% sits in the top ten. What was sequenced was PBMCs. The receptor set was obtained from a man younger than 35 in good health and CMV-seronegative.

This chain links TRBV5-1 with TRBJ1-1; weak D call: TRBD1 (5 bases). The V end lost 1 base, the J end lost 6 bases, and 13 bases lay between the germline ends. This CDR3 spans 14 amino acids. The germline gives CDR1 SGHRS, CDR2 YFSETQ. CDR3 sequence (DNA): TGCGCCAGCAGCTTGTGGGAGGGGTCGGCTGAAGCTTTCTTT. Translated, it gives CASSLWEGSAEAFF. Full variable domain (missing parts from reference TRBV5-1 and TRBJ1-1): KAGVTQTPRYLIKTRGQQVTLSCSPISGHRSVSWYQQTPGQGLQFLFEYFSETQRNKGNFPGRFSGRQFSNSRSEMNVSTLELGDSALYLCASSLWEGSAEAFFGQGTRLTVV.

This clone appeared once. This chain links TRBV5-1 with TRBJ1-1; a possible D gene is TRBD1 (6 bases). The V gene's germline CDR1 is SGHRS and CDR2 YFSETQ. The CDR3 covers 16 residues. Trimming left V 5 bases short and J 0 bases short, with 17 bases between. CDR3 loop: CASRRTAGNMNTEAFF. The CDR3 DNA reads TGCGCCAGCAGGCGGACAGCCGGTAACATGAACACTGAAGCTTTCTTT.